This TCR beta chain was recovered during a study of T cell clonotyping in hematopoietic cell transplantation. Across the whole study: Recipient samples before transplant were obtained post-cytoreduction.

Concerning this clone: The antigen is not known.

General observations from the study: Broader posttransplant TCR repertoire diversity was predicted by graft donor and pretransplant recipient Inverse Simpson Index values. No sorting was done, leaving CD4 and CD8 contributions mixed.

From germline, CDR1 is SGDLS and CDR2 YYNGEE. The CDR3 totals 13 residues. Trimming pared 0 bases from V and 6 bases from J, leaving 9 bases between. Time point reported: recipient sample about 28 days before transplant, after cytoreduction. Generated by immunoSEQ multiplex PCR, the TCRdb table keeps only in-frame clones and is missing some. The profile shows 25,000 to 30,000 clones, under 95% of them singletons. This clonotype was sampled from a man aged 50-60 years with acute myeloid leukemia. Some clones in this sample may be carry-over from other donors' samples. This specimen was peripheral blood mononuclear cells, taken before stem cell transplant. The genes are TRBV9 and TRBJ1-2, with a tentative D call TRBD1 (5 bases). The CDR3 nucleotides read TGTGCCAGCAGCGTAGGACAGAGAAATGGCTACACCTTC. It specifies CASSVGQRNGYTF.